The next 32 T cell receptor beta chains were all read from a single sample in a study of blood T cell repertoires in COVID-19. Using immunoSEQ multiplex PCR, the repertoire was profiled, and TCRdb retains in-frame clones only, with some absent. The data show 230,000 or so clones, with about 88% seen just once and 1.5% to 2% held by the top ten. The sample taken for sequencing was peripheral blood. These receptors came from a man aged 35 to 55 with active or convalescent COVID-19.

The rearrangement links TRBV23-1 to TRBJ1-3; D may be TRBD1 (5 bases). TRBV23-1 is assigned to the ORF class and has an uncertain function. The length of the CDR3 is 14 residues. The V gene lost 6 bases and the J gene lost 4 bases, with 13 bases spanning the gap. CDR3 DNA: TGCGCCAGCAGCCCACGGACAAACGGAAACACCATATATTTT. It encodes CASSPRTNGNTIYF.

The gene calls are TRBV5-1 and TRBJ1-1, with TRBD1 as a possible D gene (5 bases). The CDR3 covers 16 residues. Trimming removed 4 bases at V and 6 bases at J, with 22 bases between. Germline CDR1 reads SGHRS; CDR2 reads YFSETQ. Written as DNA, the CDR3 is TGCGCCAGCAGCATAACTACCGGGCGCTTAGGGGCTGAAGCTTTCTTT. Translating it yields CASSITTGRLGAEAFF. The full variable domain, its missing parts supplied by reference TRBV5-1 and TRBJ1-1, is KAGVTQTPRYLIKTRGQQVTLSCSPISGHRSVSWYQQTPGQGLQFLFEYFSETQRNKGNFPGRFSGRQFSNSRSEMNVSTLELGDSALYLCASSITTGRLGAEAFFGQGTRLTVV.

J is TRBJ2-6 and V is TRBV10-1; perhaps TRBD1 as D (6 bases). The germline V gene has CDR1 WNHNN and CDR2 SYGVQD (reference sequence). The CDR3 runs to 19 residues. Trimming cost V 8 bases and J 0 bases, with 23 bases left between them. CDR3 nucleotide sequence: TGCGCCAGCGACCCGCGAGGGGGTACCGCTAGCTCTGGGGCCAACGTCCTGACTTTC. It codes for CASDPRGGTASSGANVLTF.

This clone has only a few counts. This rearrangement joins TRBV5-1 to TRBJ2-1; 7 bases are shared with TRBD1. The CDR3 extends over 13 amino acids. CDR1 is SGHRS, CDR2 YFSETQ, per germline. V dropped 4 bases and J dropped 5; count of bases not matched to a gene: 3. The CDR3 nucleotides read TGCGCCAGCAGCCCGGGACAGAACAATGAGCAGTTCTTC. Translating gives CASSPGQNNEQFF.

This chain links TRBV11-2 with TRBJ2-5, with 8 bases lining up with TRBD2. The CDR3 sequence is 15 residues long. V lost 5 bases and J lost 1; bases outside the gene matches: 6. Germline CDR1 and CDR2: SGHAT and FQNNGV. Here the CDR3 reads CASSSGGGPQETQYF. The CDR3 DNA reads TGTGCCAGCAGCAGCGGCGGGGGGCCCCAAGAGACCCAGTACTTC.

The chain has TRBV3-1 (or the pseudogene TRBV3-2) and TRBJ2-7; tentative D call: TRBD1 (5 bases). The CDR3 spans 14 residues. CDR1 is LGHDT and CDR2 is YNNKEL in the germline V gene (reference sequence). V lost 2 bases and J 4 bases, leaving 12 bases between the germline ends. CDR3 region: CASSQTKGWYEQYF. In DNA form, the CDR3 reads TGTGCCAGCAGCCAAACAAAGGGGTGGTACGAGCAGTACTTC.

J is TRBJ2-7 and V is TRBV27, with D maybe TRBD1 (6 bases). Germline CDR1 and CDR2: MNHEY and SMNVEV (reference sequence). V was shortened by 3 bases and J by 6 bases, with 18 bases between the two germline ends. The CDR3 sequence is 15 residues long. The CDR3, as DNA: TGTGCCAGCAGTTTGTCCTGGACAGACCGGGGCGAGCAGTACTTC. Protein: CASSLSWTDRGEQYF.

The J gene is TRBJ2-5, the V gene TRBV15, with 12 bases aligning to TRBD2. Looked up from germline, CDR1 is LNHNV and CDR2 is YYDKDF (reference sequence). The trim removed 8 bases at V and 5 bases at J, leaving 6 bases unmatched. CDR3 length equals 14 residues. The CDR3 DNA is TGTGCCACCTCACTAGCGGGGGGCCAGGAGACCCAGTACTTC. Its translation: CATSLAGGQETQYF. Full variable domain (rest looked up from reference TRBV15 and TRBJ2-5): DAMVIQNPRYQVTQFGKPVTLSCSQTLNHNVMYWYQQKSSQAPKLLFHYYDKDFNNEADTPDNFQSRRPNTSFCFLDIRSPGLGDTAMYLCATSLAGGQETQYFGPGTRLLVL.

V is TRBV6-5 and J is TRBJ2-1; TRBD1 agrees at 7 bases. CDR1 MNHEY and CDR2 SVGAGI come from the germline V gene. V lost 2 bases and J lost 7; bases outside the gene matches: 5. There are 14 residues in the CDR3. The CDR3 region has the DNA TGTGCCAGCAGTTACGGGTACAGGGGAAATGAGCAGTTCTTC. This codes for CASSYGYRGNEQFF.

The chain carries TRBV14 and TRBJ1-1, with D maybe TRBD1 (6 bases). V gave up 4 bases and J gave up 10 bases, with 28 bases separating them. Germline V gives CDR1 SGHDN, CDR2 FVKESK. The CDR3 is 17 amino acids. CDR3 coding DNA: TGTGCCAGCAGCCCCCCGGCGGGGGCGCCTTCCTGGGAAAGAGCTTTCTTT. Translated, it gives CASSPPAGAPSWERAFF.

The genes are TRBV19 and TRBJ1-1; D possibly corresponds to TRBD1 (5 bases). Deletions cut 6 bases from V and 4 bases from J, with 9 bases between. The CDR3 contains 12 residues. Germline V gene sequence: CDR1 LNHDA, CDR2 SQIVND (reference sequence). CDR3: CASREGSTEAFF. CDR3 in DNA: TGTGCCAGTAGGGAGGGGAGCACTGAAGCTTTCTTT.

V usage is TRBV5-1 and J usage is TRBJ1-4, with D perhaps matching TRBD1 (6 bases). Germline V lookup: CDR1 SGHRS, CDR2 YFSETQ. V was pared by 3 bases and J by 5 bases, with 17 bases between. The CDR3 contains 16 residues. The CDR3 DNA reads TGCGCCAGCAGCTCCTTCAACAGGGCCCGGAATGAAAAACTGTTTTTT. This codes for CASSSFNRARNEKLFF.

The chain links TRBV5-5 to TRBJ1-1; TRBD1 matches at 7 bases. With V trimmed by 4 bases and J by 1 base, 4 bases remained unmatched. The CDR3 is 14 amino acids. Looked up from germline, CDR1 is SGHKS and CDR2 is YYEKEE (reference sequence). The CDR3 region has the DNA TGTGCCAGCAGCGGGGACAGTTGGAACACTGAAGCTTTCTTT. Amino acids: CASSGDSWNTEAFF.

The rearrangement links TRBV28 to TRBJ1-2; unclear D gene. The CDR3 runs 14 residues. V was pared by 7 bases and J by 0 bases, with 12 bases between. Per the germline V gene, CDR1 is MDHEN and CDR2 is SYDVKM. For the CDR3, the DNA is TGTGCCAGCACCGAGCCAATAGCTAACTATGGCTACACCTTC. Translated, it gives CASTEPIANYGYTF.

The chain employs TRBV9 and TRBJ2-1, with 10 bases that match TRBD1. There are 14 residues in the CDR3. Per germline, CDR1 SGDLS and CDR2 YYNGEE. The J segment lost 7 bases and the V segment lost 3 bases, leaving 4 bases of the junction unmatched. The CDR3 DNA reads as TGTGCCAGCAGCGCTGGGACAGGGGTGAATGAGCAGTTCTTC. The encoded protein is CASSAGTGVNEQFF.

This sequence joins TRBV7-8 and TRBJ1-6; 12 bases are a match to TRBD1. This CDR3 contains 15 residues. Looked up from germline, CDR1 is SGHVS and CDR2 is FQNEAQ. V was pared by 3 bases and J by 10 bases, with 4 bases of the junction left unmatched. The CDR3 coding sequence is TGTGCCAGCAGCTTCGGGACAGGGGGCGCATCACCCCTCCACTTT. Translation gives CASSFGTGGASPLHF.

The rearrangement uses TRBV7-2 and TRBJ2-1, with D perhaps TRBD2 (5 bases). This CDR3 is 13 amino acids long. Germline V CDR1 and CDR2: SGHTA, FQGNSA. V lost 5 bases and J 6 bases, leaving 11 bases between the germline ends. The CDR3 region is CASSPTSPNEQFF. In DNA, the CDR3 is TGTGCCAGCAGCCCTACTAGTCCCAATGAGCAGTTCTTC.

For the CDR3, the DNA is TGTGCCAGCAGCTCCGCGCCGGGACTAGCGGTGTTCTTC. Translated: CASSSAPGLAVFF. The V gene is TRBV11-2, the J gene TRBJ2-1; 11 bases align to TRBD2. Trimming at V came to 4 bases and at J to 15 bases, leaving 8 bases not matched to a gene. The CDR3 is made up of 13 amino acids. Germline CDR1 is SGHAT and CDR2 is FQNNGV.

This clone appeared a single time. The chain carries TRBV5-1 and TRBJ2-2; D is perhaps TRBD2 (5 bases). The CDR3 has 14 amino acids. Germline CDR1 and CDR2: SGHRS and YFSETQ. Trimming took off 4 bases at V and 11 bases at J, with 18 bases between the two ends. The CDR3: CASSASPSGEELFF. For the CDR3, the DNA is TGCGCCAGCAGCGCCAGTCCCTCCGGGGAAGAGCTGTTTTTT.

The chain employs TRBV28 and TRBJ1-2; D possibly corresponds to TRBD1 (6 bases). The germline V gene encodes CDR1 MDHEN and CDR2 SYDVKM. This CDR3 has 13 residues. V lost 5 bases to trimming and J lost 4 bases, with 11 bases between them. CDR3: CASSTGYSYGYTF. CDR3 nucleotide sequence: TGTGCCAGCAGTACAGGGTATTCCTATGGCTACACCTTC.

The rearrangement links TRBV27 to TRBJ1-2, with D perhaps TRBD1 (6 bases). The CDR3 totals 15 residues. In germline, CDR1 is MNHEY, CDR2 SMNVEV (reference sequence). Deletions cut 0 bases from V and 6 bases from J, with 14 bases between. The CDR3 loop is CASSLSYRDRNGYTF. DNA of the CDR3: TGTGCCAGCAGTTTATCGTACAGGGATAGGAATGGCTACACCTTC.

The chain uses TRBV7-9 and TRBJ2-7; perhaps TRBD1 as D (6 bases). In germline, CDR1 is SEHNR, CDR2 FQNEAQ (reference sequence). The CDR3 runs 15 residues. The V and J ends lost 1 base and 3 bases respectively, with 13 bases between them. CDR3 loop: CASSLEGDTRYEQYF. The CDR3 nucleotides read TGTGCCAGCAGCTTAGAGGGGGACACACGCTACGAGCAGTACTTC.

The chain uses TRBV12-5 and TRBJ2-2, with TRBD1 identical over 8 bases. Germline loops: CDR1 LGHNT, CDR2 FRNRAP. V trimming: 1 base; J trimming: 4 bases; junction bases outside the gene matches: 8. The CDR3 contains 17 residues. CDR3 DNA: TGTGCTAGTGGTTTGGATCTCAGGGGGCTGAGCACCGGGGAGCTGTTTTTT. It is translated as CASGLDLRGLSTGELFF.

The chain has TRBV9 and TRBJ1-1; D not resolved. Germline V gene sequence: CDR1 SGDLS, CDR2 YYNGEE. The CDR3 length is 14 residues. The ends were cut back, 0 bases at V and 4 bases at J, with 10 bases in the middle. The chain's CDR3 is CASSVARVITEAFF. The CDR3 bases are TGTGCCAGCAGCGTAGCCCGGGTGATCACTGAAGCTTTCTTT.

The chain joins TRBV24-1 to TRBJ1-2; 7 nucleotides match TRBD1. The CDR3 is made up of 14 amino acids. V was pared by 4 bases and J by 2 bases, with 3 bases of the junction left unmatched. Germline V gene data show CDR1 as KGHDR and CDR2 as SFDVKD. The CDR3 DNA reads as TGTGCCACCAGTGACTCGACAGGGAACTATGGCTACACCTTC. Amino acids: CATSDSTGNYGYTF.

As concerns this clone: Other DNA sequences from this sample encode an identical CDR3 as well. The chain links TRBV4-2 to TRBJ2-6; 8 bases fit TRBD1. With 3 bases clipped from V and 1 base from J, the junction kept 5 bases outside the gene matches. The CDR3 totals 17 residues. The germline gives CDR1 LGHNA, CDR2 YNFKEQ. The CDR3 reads CASSQDRDSSGANVLTF. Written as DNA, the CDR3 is TGTGCCAGCAGCCAGGACAGGGACTCGTCTGGGGCCAACGTCCTGACTTTC.

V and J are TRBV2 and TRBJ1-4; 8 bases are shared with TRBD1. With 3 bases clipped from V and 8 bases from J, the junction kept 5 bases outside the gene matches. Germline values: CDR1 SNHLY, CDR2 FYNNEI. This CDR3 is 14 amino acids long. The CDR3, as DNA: TGTGCCAGCAGTGACGCAGGGGGCGCGGAAAAACTGTTTTTT. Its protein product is CASSDAGGAEKLFF.

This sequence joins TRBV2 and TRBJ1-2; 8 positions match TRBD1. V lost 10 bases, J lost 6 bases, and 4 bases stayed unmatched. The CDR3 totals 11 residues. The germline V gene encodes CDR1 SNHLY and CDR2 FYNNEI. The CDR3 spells CAIQGADGYTF. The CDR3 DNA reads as TGTGCCATTCAGGGGGCAGATGGCTACACCTTC.

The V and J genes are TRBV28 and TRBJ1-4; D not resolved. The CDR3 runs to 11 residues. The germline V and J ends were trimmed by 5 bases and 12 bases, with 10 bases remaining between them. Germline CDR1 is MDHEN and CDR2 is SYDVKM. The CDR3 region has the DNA TGTGCCAGCAGTCTAAAATCCCAACTGTTTTTT. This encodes CASSLKSQLFF. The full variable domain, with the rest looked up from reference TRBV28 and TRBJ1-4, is DVKVTQSSRYLVKRTGEKVFLECVQDMDHENMFWYRQDPGLGLRLIYFSYDVKMKEKGDIPEGYSVSREKKERFSLILESASTNQTSMYLCASSLKSQLFFGSGTQLSVL.

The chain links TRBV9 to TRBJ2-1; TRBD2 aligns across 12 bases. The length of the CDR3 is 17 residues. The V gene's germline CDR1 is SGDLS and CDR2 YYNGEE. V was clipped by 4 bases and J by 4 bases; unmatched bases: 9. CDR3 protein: CASSLDMTSGGYNEQFF. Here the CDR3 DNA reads TGTGCCAGCAGCCTAGATATGACTAGCGGGGGATACAATGAGCAGTTCTTC.

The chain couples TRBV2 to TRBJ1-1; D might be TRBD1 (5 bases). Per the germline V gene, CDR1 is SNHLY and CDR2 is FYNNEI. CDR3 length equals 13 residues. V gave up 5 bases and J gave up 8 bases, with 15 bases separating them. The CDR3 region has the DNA TGTGCCAGCAGTCCGCAGGGCGGGATCGAAGCTTTCTTT. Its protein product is CASSPQGGIEAFF.

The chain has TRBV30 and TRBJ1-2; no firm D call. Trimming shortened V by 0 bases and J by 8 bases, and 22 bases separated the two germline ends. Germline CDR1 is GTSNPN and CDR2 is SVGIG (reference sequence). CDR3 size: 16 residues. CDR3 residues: CAWSVKSAGGLGGYTF. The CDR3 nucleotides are TGTGCCTGGAGTGTAAAGTCAGCGGGAGGCCTAGGGGGCTACACCTTC.